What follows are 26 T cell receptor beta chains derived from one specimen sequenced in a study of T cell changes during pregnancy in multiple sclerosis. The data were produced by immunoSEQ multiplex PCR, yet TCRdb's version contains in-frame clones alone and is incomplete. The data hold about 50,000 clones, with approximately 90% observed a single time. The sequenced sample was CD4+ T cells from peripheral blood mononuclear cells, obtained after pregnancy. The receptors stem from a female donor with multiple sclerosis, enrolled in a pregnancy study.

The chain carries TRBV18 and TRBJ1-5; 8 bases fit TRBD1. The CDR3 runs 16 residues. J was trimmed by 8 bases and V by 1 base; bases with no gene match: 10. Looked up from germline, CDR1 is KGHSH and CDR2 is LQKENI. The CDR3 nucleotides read TGTGCCAGCTCACCACAGGGTAGCCAGGGGGCGAAGCCCCAGCATTTT. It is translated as CASSPQGSQGAKPQHF.

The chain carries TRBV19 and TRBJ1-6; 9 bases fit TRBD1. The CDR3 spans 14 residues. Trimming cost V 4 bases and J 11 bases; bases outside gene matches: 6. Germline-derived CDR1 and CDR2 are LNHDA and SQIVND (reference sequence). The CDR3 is CASSTGTGITPLHF. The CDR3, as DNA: TGTGCCAGTAGTACCGGGACAGGGATAACACCCCTCCACTTT. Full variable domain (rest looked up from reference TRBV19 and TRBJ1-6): DGGITQSPKYLFRKEGQNVTLSCEQNLNHDAMYWYRQDPGQGLRLIYYSQIVNDFQKGDIAEGYSVSREKKESFPLTVTSAQKNPTAFYLCASSTGTGITPLHFGNGTRLTVT.

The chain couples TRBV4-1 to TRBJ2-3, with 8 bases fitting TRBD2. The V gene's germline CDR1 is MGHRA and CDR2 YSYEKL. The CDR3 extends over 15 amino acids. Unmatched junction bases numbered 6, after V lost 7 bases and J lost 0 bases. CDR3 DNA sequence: TGCGCCAGCAAGCGACGGGAGGGTAGCACAGATACGCAGTATTTT. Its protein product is CASKRREGSTDTQYF.

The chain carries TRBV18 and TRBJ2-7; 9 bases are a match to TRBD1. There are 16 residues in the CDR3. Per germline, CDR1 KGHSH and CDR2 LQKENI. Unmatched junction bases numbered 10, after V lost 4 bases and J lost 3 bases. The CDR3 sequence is CASSQGTGRSGYEQYF. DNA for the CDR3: TGTGCCAGCTCACAGGGGACAGGGCGGTCCGGCTACGAGCAGTACTTC.

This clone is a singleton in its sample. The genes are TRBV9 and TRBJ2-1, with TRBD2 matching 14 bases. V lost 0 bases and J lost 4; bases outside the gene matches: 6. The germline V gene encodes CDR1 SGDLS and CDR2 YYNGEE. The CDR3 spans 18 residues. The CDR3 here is CASSVAGTSGSMYNEQFF. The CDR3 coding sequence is TGTGCCAGCAGCGTAGCTGGGACTAGCGGGAGTATGTACAATGAGCAGTTCTTC.

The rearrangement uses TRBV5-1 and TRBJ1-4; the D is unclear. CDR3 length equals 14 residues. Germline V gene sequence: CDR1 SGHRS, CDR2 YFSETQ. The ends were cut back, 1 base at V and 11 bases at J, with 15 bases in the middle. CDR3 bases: TGCGCCAGCAGCTTGTCGGCCCGGAGCCCTAAACTGTTTTTT. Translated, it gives CASSLSARSPKLFF.

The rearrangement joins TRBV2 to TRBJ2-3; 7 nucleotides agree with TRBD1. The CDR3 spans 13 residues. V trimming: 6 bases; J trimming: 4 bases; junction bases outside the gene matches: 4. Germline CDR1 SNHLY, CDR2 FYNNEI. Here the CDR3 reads CASSGDSSDTQYF. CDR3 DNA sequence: TGTGCCAGCAGCGGGGACAGTTCAGATACGCAGTATTTT.

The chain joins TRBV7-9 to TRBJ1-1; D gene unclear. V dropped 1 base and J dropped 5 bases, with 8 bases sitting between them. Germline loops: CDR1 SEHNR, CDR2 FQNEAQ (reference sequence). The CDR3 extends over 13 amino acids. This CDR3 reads CASSLGVRTEAFF. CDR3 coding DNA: TGTGCCAGCAGCTTAGGAGTCCGTACTGAAGCTTTCTTT.

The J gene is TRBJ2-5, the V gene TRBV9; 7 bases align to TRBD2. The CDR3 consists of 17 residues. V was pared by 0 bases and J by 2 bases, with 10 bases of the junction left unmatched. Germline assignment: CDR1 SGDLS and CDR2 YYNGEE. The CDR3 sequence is CASSVDPPGGTQETQYF. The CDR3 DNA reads TGTGCCAGCAGCGTAGATCCCCCGGGGGGAACTCAAGAGACCCAGTACTTC.

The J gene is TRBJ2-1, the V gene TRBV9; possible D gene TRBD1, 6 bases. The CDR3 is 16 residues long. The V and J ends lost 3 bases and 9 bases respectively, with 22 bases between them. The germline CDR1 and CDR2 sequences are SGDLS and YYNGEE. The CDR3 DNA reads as TGTGCCAGCAGCGGTCGGATGGGGGCTGTAGGTAGTGAGCAGTTCTTC. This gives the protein CASSGRMGAVGSEQFF.

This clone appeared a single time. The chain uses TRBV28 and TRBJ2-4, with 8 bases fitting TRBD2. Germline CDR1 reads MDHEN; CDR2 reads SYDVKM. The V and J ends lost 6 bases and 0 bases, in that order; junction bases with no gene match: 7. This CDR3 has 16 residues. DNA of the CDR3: TGTGCCAGCAGCAACAGCGGGAGTTTAGCCAAAAACATTCAGTACTTC. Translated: CASSNSGSLAKNIQYF.

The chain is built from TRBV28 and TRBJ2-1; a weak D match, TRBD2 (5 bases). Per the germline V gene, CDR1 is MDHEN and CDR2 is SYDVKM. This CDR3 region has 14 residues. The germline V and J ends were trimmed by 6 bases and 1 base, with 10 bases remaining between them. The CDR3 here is CASRTRPSYNEQFF. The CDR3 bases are TGTGCCAGCAGAACTAGGCCTTCCTACAATGAGCAGTTCTTC.

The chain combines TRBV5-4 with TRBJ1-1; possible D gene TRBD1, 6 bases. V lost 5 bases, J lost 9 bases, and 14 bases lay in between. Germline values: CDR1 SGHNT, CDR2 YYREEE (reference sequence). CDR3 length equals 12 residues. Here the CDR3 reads CASSPNRAKAFF. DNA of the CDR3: TGTGCCAGCAGTCCGAACAGGGCAAAAGCTTTCTTT.

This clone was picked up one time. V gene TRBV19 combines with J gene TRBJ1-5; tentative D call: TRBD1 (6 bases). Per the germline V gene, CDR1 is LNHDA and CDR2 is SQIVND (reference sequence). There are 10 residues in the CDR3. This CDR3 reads CGAGDQPQHF. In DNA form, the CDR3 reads TGTGGGGCAGGGGATCAGCCCCAGCATTTT.

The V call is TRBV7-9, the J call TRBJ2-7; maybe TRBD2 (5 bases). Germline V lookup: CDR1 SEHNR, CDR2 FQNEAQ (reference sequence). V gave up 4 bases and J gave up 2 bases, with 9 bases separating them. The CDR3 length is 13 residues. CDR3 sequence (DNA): TGTGCCAGCAGCTCATCCGGGACCTACGAGCAGTACTTC. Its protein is CASSSSGTYEQYF.

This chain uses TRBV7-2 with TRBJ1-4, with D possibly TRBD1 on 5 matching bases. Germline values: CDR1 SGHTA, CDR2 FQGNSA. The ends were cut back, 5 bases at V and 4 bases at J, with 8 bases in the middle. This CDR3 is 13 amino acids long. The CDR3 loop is CASSGQLNEKLFF. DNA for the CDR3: TGTGCCAGCAGCGGACAACTTAATGAAAAACTGTTTTTT.

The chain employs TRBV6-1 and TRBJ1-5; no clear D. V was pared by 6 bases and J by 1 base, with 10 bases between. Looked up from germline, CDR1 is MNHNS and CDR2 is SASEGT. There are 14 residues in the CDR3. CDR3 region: CASRTRQSNQPQHF. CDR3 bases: TGTGCCAGCAGGACCCGACAAAGCAATCAGCCCCAGCATTTT.

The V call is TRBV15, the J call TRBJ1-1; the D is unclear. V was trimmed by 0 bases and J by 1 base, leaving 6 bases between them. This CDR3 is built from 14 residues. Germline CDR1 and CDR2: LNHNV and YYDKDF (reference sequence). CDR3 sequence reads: CATSREPENTEAFF. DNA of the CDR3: TGTGCCACCAGCAGAGAGCCAGAGAACACTGAAGCTTTCTTT.

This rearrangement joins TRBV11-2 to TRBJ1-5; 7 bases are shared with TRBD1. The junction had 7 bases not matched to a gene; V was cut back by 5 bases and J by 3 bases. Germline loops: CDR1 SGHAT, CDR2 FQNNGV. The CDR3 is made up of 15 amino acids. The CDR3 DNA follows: TGTGCCAGCAGCAAGGGACAGAGAAACAATCAGCCCCAGCATTTT. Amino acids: CASSKGQRNNQPQHF.

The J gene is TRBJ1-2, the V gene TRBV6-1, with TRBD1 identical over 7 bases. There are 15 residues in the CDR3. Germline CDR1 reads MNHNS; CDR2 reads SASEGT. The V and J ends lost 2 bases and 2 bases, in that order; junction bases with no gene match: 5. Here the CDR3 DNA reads TGTGCCAGCAGTGAACGACAGGGCGGGAACTATGGCTACACCTTC. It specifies CASSERQGGNYGYTF.

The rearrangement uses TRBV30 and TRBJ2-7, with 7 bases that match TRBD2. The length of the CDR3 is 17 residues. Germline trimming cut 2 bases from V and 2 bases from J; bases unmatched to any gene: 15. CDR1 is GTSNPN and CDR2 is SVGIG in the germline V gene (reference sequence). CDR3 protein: CAWSPPPRLAVTYEQYF. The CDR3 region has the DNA TGTGCCTGGAGTCCCCCCCCCAGGCTAGCGGTCACCTACGAGCAGTACTTC.

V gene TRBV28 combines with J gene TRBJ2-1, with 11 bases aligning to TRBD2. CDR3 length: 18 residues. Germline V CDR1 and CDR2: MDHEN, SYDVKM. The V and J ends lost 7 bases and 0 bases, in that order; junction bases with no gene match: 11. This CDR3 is CASKHPLAGGSSYNEQFF. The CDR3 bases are TGTGCCAGCAAACATCCCCTAGCGGGAGGATCCTCCTACAATGAGCAGTTCTTC.

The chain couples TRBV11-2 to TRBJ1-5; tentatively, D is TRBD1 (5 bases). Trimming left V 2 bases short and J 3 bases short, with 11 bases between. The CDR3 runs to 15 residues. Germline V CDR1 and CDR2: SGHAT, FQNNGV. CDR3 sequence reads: CASSLSSGHNQPQHF. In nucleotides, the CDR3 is TGTGCCAGCAGCTTATCCTCAGGGCACAATCAGCCCCAGCATTTT.

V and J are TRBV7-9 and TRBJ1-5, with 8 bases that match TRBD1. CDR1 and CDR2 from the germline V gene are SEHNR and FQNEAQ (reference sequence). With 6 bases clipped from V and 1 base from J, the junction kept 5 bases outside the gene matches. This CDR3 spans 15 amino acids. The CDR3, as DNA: TGTGCCAGCAGACTCGGACAGGGAAGCAATCAGCCCCAGCATTTT. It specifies CASRLGQGSNQPQHF.

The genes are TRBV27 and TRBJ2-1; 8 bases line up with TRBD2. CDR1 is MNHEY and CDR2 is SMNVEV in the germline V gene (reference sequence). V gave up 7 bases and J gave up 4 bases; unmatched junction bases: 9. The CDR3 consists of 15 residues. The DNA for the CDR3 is TGTGCCAGCAAGAGCGGGACTAGAGGGTACAATGAGCAGTTCTTC. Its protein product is CASKSGTRGYNEQFF.

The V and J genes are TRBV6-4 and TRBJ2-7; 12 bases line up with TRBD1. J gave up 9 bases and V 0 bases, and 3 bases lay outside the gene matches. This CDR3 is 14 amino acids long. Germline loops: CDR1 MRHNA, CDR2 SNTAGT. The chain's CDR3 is CASSDSGQGAVQYF. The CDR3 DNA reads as TGTGCCAGCAGTGACTCGGGACAGGGGGCGGTGCAGTACTTC.